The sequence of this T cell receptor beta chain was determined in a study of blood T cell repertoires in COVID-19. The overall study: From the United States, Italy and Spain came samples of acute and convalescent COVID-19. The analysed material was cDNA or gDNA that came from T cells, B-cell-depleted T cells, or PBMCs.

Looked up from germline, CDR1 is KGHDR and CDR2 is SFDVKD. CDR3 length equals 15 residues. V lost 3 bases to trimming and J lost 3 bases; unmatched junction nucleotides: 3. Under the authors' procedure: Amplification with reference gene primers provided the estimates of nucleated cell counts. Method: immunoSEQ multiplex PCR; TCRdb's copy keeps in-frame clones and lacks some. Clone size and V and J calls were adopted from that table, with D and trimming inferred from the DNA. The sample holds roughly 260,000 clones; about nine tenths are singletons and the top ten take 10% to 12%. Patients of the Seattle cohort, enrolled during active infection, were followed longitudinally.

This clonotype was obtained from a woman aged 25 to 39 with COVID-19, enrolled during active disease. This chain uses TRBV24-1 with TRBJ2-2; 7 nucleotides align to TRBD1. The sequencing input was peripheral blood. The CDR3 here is CATSDAGTDTGELFF. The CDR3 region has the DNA TGTGCCACCAGTGATGCCGGGACAGACACCGGGGAGCTGTTTTTT.